The entry that follows covers one T cell receptor (beta chain) sequence. The assay was immunoSEQ multiplex PCR, and TCRdb's table has in-frame clones only and misses some. The repertoire holds around 78,000 clones, with 89% as singletons. CDR1 is MNHNY and CDR2 is SVGAGI in the germline V gene (reference sequence). V was shortened by 4 bases and J by 1 base, with 10 bases between the two germline ends. The CDR3 runs 14 residues. The source of the sample is a study of radiation and T cells in renal cell carcinoma. The time point: blood 4 weeks post-SBRT, at nephrectomy. Treatment meaning: 15 Gy SBRT to primary tumor, nephrectomy 4 weeks later.

V gene TRBV6-6 combines with J gene TRBJ2-5; D remains ambiguous. The TCR comes from a woman aged 70-85 years with renal cell carcinoma. The input for sequencing was blood, taken from a patient whose treatment included radiotherapy and nephrectomy. CDR3 in amino acids: CASSWANSQETQYF. For the CDR3, the DNA is TGTGCCAGCAGTTGGGCAAACTCCCAAGAGACCCAGTACTTC.